Listed here are 3 T cell receptor beta chains from one sample, sequenced in a study of cytomegalovirus exposure and HLA in healthy donors. PCR primers comprised 60 Vbeta and 13 Jbeta primers. Assay: immunoSEQ multiplex PCR; the TCRdb copy retains only in-frame clones and omits some. The sample table includes 130,000 or so clones. The sequenced material came from PBMCs. The receptors come from a middle-aged woman in good health and CMV-seronegative.

The chain employs TRBV18 and TRBJ2-5; D is unresolved. The CDR3 has 13 amino acids. V lost 5 bases and J 0 bases, leaving 7 bases between the germline ends. CDR1 is KGHSH and CDR2 is LQKENI in the germline V gene. The CDR3 loop reads CASSATYQETQYF. The CDR3 DNA reads as TGTGCCAGCTCAGCAACATACCAAGAGACCCAGTACTTC.

The chain carries TRBV5-1 and TRBJ2-7; 9 bases agree with TRBD1. The trim removed 4 bases at V and 5 bases at J, leaving 4 bases unmatched. The germline CDR1 and CDR2 sequences are SGHRS and YFSETQ. This CDR3 contains 13 residues. CDR3 in amino acids: CASSPGTGNEQYV. As DNA, the CDR3 is TGCGCCAGCAGCCCAGGGACAGGGAACGAGCAGTACGTC.

The chain is built from TRBV4-2 and TRBJ1-1; D gene unclear. CDR1 and CDR2 from the germline V gene are LGHNA and YNFKEQ. Trimming stripped 0 bases from V and 4 bases from J, with 9 bases between. This CDR3 is 14 amino acids long. The CDR3 bases are TGTGCCAGCAGCCAAGATCAGGACTTCACTGAAGCTTTCTTT. Translated, it gives CASSQDQDFTEAFF.